This T cell receptor (beta chain) was identified during a study of cytomegalovirus exposure and HLA in healthy donors (TCRdb year 2017). For context, the study as a whole: In an earlier analysis of fewer than 750 of the donors, 250 to 350 Gb of sequence data and 100 million or so unique TCR beta sequences from approximately 180 million T cells were reported. The study aimed to test whether cataloging public T cell receptors could reveal signatures of past pathogen exposure. Genome-wide SNP genotypes for about three fifths of the roughly 670 donors were used in a later genetic analysis, which treated that subset as a discovery cohort. All discovery cohort repertoires had been generated on a single sequencing platform. An early release covering more than 500 HLA-typed donors comprised about 310 gigabases of sequencing data and around 80 million unique TCR sequences. In the later analysis, no new phenotypic data were used to find candidate immune exposures; instead, reliance was placed on TCR beta sequences and their occurrence across donors. Because of strong linkage in the cohort, five DR-DQ haplotypes were treated as single units for association and clustering. In a later analysis, previously published TCR beta repertoires from more than 500 donors were re-analyzed and high-resolution HLA genotyping was added so that TCR occurrence patterns could be studied. To predict cytomegalovirus infection status, the study brought together high-throughput TCR immunosequencing, statistical association of individual TCRs with disease status, and machine learning. Of the 398 genotyped donors, around 81% fell in the genetic ancestry cluster associated with self-reported Caucasian donors. HLA typing covered class I and class II loci at four-digit resolution. Among 300 to 450 genotyped donors of the cohort, an average of about 240,000 unique TCR beta nucleotide sequences were sequenced per donor, around a sixth of them non-productive. Besides the first cohort of some 670 subjects, a separate validation cohort made up of 95 to 150 different subjects was used. The study used immunosequencing to profile the T cell repertoires of several hundred subjects and linked those repertoires to cytomegalovirus serostatus. Donor age, sex, ethnicity and CMV serostatus were collected together with the repertoire data. To decide whether each TCR beta V gene segment behaved as functional or pseudogenic, an earlier analysis of 587 of the donors relied on high-throughput TCR beta sequencing. Typing coverage differed by locus: A, B, C, DRB1 and DQB1 were typed in about 620-640 donors, DQA1 in about 500, DPA1 in some 600, and DPB1 in just under 480.

The cohort was made up of about 670 healthy bone marrow donors. At the time of sampling, every cohort member was nominally healthy, though immune exposures that went unrecorded were likely present. The donor tested CMV seronegative, placing the donor among the 352 seronegative members of the cohort. Each donor provided a peripheral blood sample, and peripheral blood mononuclear cells were used for TCR beta sequencing. Genomic DNA extraction from the blood cell samples was performed with the Qiagen DNeasy Blood Extraction Kit. Libraries were constructed by the immunoSEQ multiplex PCR assay. The multiplex PCR relied on a mix of 60 forward primers for TCR Vbeta segments and 13 reverse primers for TCR Jbeta segments. A multiplex PCR assay on genomic DNA amplified the CDR3 region of rearranged TCR beta genes. The amplified TCR beta libraries were sequenced on the Illumina HiSeq System as 87-base-pair reads. On the study's bioinformatics: In a later analysis, 70 million to 95 million unique TCR beta chains were counted across the 650 to 700 repertoires, and around 10 million of these chains were shared by at least two donors. A nearest-neighbor algorithm error-corrected the raw reads and collapsed the reads into unique sequences, merging closely related sequences to remove PCR and sequencing errors. CDR3 sequences were aligned to IMGT reference sequences to assign V, D and J gene segments. For a sequence to be retained, a match of at least six nucleotides to both a V gene segment and a J gene segment was required. A rearrangement was called productive if the CDR3 had no stop codons and remained in frame with V and J, and every other rearrangement was called non-productive. CDR3 was defined by IMGT convention, running from the second conserved V-encoded cysteine to the conserved J-encoded phenylalanine. In an earlier analysis of 550 to 650 of the donors, sequences lacking an unambiguous match to a single V gene segment were excluded. An earlier analysis of 587 of the donors called V segments functional above 56.7% productive rearrangements and segregating when the between-donor standard deviation exceeded 5%. To diagnose cytomegalovirus status from the catalog of TCR beta chain sequences, a statistical classification framework was built. A later analysis assigned V and J genes by comparing TCR nucleotide sequences with IMGT/GENE-DB human TR gene sequences. Using the TCRdist pipeline, a later analysis assigned CDR3 sequences along with most-parsimonious VDJ recombination scenarios. In a later analysis, each TCR beta chain was defined by its CDR3 amino acid sequence together with its V-gene family, and reads without a unique V-gene family were excluded. A later analysis removed over 500 highly shared, low-generation-probability nucleotide sequences to deal with suspected cross-contamination and a sequencing artifact. In a later analysis, a clonal expansion index was calculated for each public chain from normalized within-repertoire ranks of inferred template counts. In a later analysis, generation probabilities were computed with a VDJ recombination model fitted to out-of-frame rearrangements, and the resulting probabilities were checked against IGoR. In a later analysis, hypergeometric tests were used to score TCR-TCR, TCR-HLA and TCR-CMV co-occurrence, with a repertoire-size bias correction applied to TCR pairs. A later analysis estimated false discovery rates by permuting HLA or CMV assignments 20 times. In a later analysis, co-occurring TCRs were grouped using DBSCAN, and TCRdist sequence similarity was added for clustering within HLA-allele-positive subsets. For co-occurrence clustering, repertoires with fewer than 30,000 or more than 120,000 public chains were excluded, along with about five repertoires with anomalous nucleotide sharing. The source is immuneACCESS, and TCRdb retained only in-frame sequences with V and J called. Part of the clones is not carried over; for the studies checked, unresolved V genes explain less than half of this, and the remainder is unexplained. From that table come the V and J calls and clone size; the DNA was used to work out D and trimming. The sample has roughly 220,000 clones on record, 75% to 90% of them singletons. The ten most abundant clones make up 2.5% to 3% of the sample.

This clone was seen a few times. This clone's antigen is unknown. No much larger clone exists at a distance of one base, and base qualities are not known. Broad study findings and their caveats: The 87-base-pair reads could not distinguish some IMGT-functional V segments, including TRBV6-2 and TRBV6-3, so those segments were excluded. Compared with equally common non-associated chains, HLA-associated TCR beta chains in a later analysis were more clonally expanded and had lower generation probabilities. Linkage disequilibrium might explain the correlated functional status among segregating V segments, but an unknown experimental factor could not be excluded. The classifier was reported to diagnose cytomegalovirus status with high specificity and sensitivity in both the original and validation cohorts. Compared with the 666-donor mean, donors in an Asian-associated ancestry cluster had fewer N-insertions in productive TCRs, according to a later genetic analysis. The cohort was sequenced for TCR beta chains only, and without alpha or paired-chain data the features that could be detected were limited. Roughly uniform sequencing depth across donors was assumed in presence/absence analyses, although this assumption may not hold. A further reported finding was that TCR beta sequences accurately predicted the HLA-A and HLA-B alleles for most subjects in the first cohort. In a later genetic analysis, a missense DCLRE1C variant was associated with V-gene and J-gene trimming of TCR beta chains, and the association was replicated in an independent cohort. According to a later analysis, TCR association rates differed among HLA loci, with DRB1 alleles showing the most associated TCRs and HLA-C alleles showing the fewest. Some 16 rarely observed V segments, including chromosome 9 orphons, were excluded from the earlier analysis of about 600 of the donors because counts were too low. When HLA alleles, especially DR and DQ, strongly co-occurred, TCR associations were difficult to assign to individual alleles. A later analysis reported that several top co-occurrence clusters appeared linked to parvovirus B19, influenza, CMV and Epstein-Barr virus. A few of the identified cytomegalovirus-associated TCR beta chains were confirmed in vitro to be specific for cytomegalovirus antigens. The study listed 150 to 200 TCR beta chains as associated with cytomegalovirus. At a false discovery rate of 0.05, a later analysis linked 16,000 or so TCR beta sequences to specific HLA alleles. In a later analysis, most CMV-associated TCR beta chains were found to appear HLA-restricted, with HLA associations seemingly driven largely by CMV exposure. While some public TCRs were present in many individuals, most TCR sequences turned up only very rarely across donors. The authors suggested that the approach could potentially be generalized to other disease states and immunological phenotypes. For the cohort, immune exposure information was limited to CMV serostatus. Because HLA typing was unavailable for some donors at each locus, only the typed subset was used in association tests. Broadly in line with IMGT annotations, most TCR beta V segments showed up in productive rearrangements about 87% or about 30% of the time in an earlier analysis of approximately 600 of the donors. A cluster of highly shared sequence variants was judged likely to represent a technical artifact of the sequencing pipeline.

According to the germline V gene (reference sequence), CDR1 reads MNHEY and CDR2 reads SMNVEV. Reading from cysteine to phenylalanine, the CDR3 counts 15 amino acids. Only the CDR3 part of the read is kept: 45 bases, read in frame from the first base. Germline trimming: 5 bases from V, 4 bases from J; junction bases outside gene matches: 7. The sample was PBMCs. The chain joins TRBV27 to TRBJ1-3; 8 junctional bases match TRBD1. The clonotype originates from a woman in her forties in good health and CMV-seronegative. The CDR3 in this case is CASSLRQGLGNTIYF. In nucleotides, the sequence is TGTGCCAGCAGTCTCCGACAGGGGCTCGGAAACACCATATATTTT.